Listed below are T cell receptor beta chains from one sample, sequenced in a study of CD8 T cells in ankylosing spondylitis. TCRdb passed the 5' RACE reads through MiXCR, listing each CDR3 protein once. Here the sample spans 150,000 to 250,000 distinct CDR3 sequences, around 13% being singletons. Sequenced input: blood, either unsorted or a sorted T cell fraction (not recorded which). These receptors came from a male donor with ankylosing spondylitis or in good health (not recorded which). The CDR3 runs from the conserved cysteine through the conserved F or W. A D gene is named only where the DNA matches it firmly. Size tells how often a clone was seen (once, few, many) or the class of an expanded clone, and some rows leave it out.

clone size | D gene | J gene | V gene | CDR3 DNA | CDR3 protein
NA | NA | TRBJ2-1 | TRBV6-1 | TGTGCCAGCAGCATCCTAGCGCCCGCCTACAATGAGCAGTTCTTC | CASSILAPAYNEQFF
NA | NA | TRBJ2-5 | TRBV7-9 | TGTGCCAGCAGCTTAGAACGGAAGACCCAGTACTTC | CASSLERKTQYF
NA | TRBD1 | TRBJ2-1 | TRBV24-1 | TGTGCCACCAGTAGGACAGGGCGCAATGAGCAGTTCTTC | CATSRTGRNEQFF
few | TRBD2 | TRBJ2-3 | TRBV6-4 | TGTGCCAGCAGCCCCACTAGCGGGGGGGCCACAGATACGCAGTATTTT | CASSPTSGGATDTQYF
few | NA | TRBJ2-2 | TRBV6-1 | TGTGCCAGCCCGACCGCGAACACCGGGGAGCTGTTTTTT | CASPTANTGELFF
NA | NA | TRBJ1-1 | TRBV2 | TGTGCCAGCAGTGAAAGGTTTGCGGGGAGGACTGAAGCTTTCTTT | CASSERFAGRTEAFF
NA | NA | TRBJ1-1 | TRBV7-9 | TGTGCCAGCAGACCCGGAGTCAACACTGAAGCTTTCTTT | CASRPGVNTEAFF
many | TRBD2 | TRBJ2-7 | TRBV4-1 | TGCGCCAGCAGCCCGAAGGCGGGGGACTGGTACGAGCAGTACTTC | CASSPKAGDWYEQYF
NA | NA | TRBJ2-7 | TRBV7-9 | TGTGCCAGCAGCTTAGTGGGGCTGGGGGGATCCTACGAGCAGTACTTC | CASSLVGLGGSYEQYF
few | NA | TRBJ2-1 | TRBV18 | TGTGCCAGCTCACCAATCCGGCGGAGCTCCTACAATGAGCAGTTCTTC | CASSPIRRSSYNEQFF
NA | NA | TRBJ1-2 | TRBV7-9 | TGTGCCAGCAGCTTTCTGCCCGGACAGTACGGCTACACCTTC | CASSFLPGQYGYTF
NA | NA | TRBJ1-4 | TRBV11-2 | TGTGCCAGCAGCTTCGACAGAGACGTTCTTGGAAAACTGTTTTTT | CASSFDRDVLGKLFF
many | NA | TRBJ1-4 | TRBV12-3/TRBV12-4 | TGTGCCAGCAGTGCGGACAGACCGTTCGGGGAAAAACTGTTTTTT | CASSADRPFGEKLFF
NA | NA | TRBJ2-2 | TRBV12-5 | TGTGCTAGTGGTTCGACGATCGAAGGGGGAACCGGGGAGCTGTTTTTT | CASGSTIEGGTGELFF
NA | NA | TRBJ2-2 | TRBV27 | TGTGCCAGCAGTTTATCGTCAGCGCCCGGGGAGCTGTTTTTT | CASSLSSAPGELFF
few | TRBD2 | TRBJ2-3 | TRBV12-3/TRBV12-4 | TGTGCCAGCGTTGGGGCGAGCGGGAGGCATACGCAGTATTTT | CASVGASGRHTQYF
NA | NA | TRBJ2-1 | TRBV5-3 | TGTGCCATCGGCCCCGGAGGGGGATTAGGCTACAATGAGCAGTTCTTC | CAIGPGGGLGYNEQFF
few | TRBD2 | TRBJ2-5 | TRBV27 | TGTGCCAGCAGTGCCGGACTAGCGGGAGGAATCGTTTCGATAGAGGCCCAGTACTTC | CASSAGLAGGIVSIEAQYF
NA | NA | TRBJ2-3 | TRBV21-1 | TGTGCCAGCACGAAGGGACTTGGGACAGATACGCAGTATTTT | CASTKGLGTDTQYF
NA | TRBD1 | TRBJ2-7 | TRBV13 | TGTGCCAGCAGGCCACAGGGGTCGGGGTTCTACGAGCAGTACTTC | CASRPQGSGFYEQYF
NA | NA | TRBJ1-1 | TRBV12-3/TRBV12-4 | TGTGCCAGCTCCACGGTGGACCTATCTCGAATGAACACTGAAGCTTTCTTT | CASSTVDLSRMNTEAFF
few | NA | TRBJ1-2 | TRBV25-1 | TGTGCCAGCAGTGATCAGGGGCTATATGGCTACACCTTC | CASSDQGLYGYTF
few | TRBD2 | TRBJ2-2 | TRBV29-1 | TGCAGCGGCAGCGGGGCCACGTCCGGGGAGCTGTTTTTT | CSGSGATSGELFF
NA | NA | TRBJ2-3 | TRBV21-1 | TGTGCCAGCAACTCCGGGACAGGGTGGACAGATACGCAGTATTTT | CASNSGTGWTDTQYF
few | TRBD1 | TRBJ2-2 | TRBV6-1 | TGTGCCAGCACTCTTACAGGGGGCTCTGACACCGGGGAGCTGTTTTTT | CASTLTGGSDTGELFF
NA | TRBD2 | TRBJ2-1 | TRBV12-3/TRBV12-4 | TGTGCCAGCAGTTTCGTAGCGGGAGGGCCGGGTGAGCAGTTCTTC | CASSFVAGGPGEQFF
many | NA | TRBJ1-1 | TRBV6-1 | TGTGCCAGCCTACAGTCGCTGGGGAACACTGAAGCTTTCTTT | CASLQSLGNTEAFF
few | TRBD1 | TRBJ2-2 | TRBV12-3/TRBV12-4 | TGTGCCAGTGGGGGGGGACAGGGTCCGACCGGGGAGCTGTTTTTT | CASGGGQGPTGELFF
NA | NA | TRBJ2-5 | TRBV7-9 | TGTGCCAGCAGCTTCATAGAGACCCAGTACTTC | CASSFIETQYF
NA | NA | TRBJ1-5 | TRBV19 | TGTGCCAGTAGCCATGCAGTTGGGGATCAGCCCCAGCATTTT | CASSHAVGDQPQHF
few | TRBD2 | TRBJ2-1 | TRBV19 | TGTGCTTCATTCTCTAGCGGGAAGCCTAATGAGCAGTTCTTC | CASFSSGKPNEQFF
NA | NA | TRBJ2-7 | TRBV2 | TGTGCCAGCAGCGGGACCCTGAACTCCTACGAGCAGTACTTC | CASSGTLNSYEQYF
few | TRBD1 | TRBJ2-3 | TRBV27 | TGTGCCAGCAGTGGGGACAGGGGTTCAGATACGCAGTATTTT | CASSGDRGSDTQYF
NA | NA | TRBJ1-3 | TRBV15 | TGTGCCACCAGCAGAGATTTTCGGGGCTCGGACGGAAACACCATATATTTT | CATSRDFRGSDGNTIYF
NA | NA | TRBJ2-1 | TRBV4-1 | TGCGCCAGCAGCCAAGAACTTGCCCCTAGCTCCTACAATGAGCAGTTCTTC | CASSQELAPSSYNEQFF
few | TRBD1 | TRBJ1-2 | TRBV2 | TGTGCCAGCAGGGGACAGGGGGATTACTATGGCTACACCTTC | CASRGQGDYYGYTF
NA | NA | TRBJ2-2 | TRBV27 | TGTGCCAGCTTGAGGGAGAAAATAGACGGGGAGCTGTTTTTT | CASLREKIDGELFF
few | NA | TRBJ1-6 | TRBV2 | TGTGCCAGCAGTGGGCATAGTTTAGGGTCACCCCTCCACTTT | CASSGHSLGSPLHF
NA | TRBD1 | TRBJ2-7 | TRBV29-1 | TGCAGCGTTGCCGGCGACAGGGTGGACGAGCAGTACTTC | CSVAGDRVDEQYF
NA | NA | TRBJ2-7 | TRBV6-2/TRBV6-3 | TGTGCCAGCAGCCCCAGGGGCGGTGAGGTAACTATCTCCTACGAGCAGTACTTC | CASSPRGGEVTISYEQYF
many | NA | TRBJ1-1 | TRBV29-1 | TGCAGCGTTGGCGCCAGGGCGGACGCTGAAGCTTTCTTT | CSVGARADAEAFF
few | NA | TRBJ1-5 | TRBV20-1 | TGCAGTGCTAGAGATCTCGGAAGGAACAATCAGCCCCAGCATTTT | CSARDLGRNNQPQHF
NA | TRBD1 | TRBJ2-5 | TRBV5-1 | TGCGCCAGCAGCTTGGGTACAGGGGGCGAAGAGACCCAGTACTTC | CASSLGTGGEETQYF
many | TRBD1 | TRBJ1-5 | TRBV4-2 | TGTGCCAGCAGCCTAGCCGACAGGGGTTTGGGTGTACAGCCCCAGCATTTT | CASSLADRGLGVQPQHF
many | TRBD2 | TRBJ2-7 | TRBV4-1 | TGCGCCAGCAGCCAAGAATGGCAGCGGGGGGGCTTAGTTCCCTACGAGCAGTACTTC | CASSQEWQRGGLVPYEQYF
few | NA | TRBJ1-1 | TRBV25-1 | TGTGCCAGCAGTGAATTGGGGAACACTGAAGCTTTCTTT | CASSELGNTEAFF
few | TRBD2 | TRBJ2-3 | TRBV5-1 | TGCGCCAGCAGGCGTGGGACTAGCGTTAGCACAGATACGCAGTATTTT | CASRRGTSVSTDTQYF
NA | NA | TRBJ2-7 | TRBV20-1 | TGCAGTGCTAGGTACCCGGGAGTCGGCGAGCAGTACTTC | CSARYPGVGEQYF
NA | TRBD2 | TRBJ2-7 | TRBV9 | TGTGCCAGCAGCGCCGTATCTAGCGGCAGCTCCTACGAGCAGTACTTC | CASSAVSSGSSYEQYF
many | TRBD2 | TRBJ2-1 | TRBV6-1 | TGTGCCAGCACTGGGACTAGCGGGGACAGCTACAATGAGCAGTTCTTC | CASTGTSGDSYNEQFF